The 25 T cell receptor beta chains below were found in one sample sequenced in a study of human T cells and chemical hapten exposure. One entry per CDR3 protein, called by TCRdb with MiXCR from the RACE reads. The sample lists some 87,000 distinct CDR3 sequences; 10% were seen once. The sample's time point: patch test 1, 2 weeks after DPC sensitization. The treatment denotes: therapeutic diphenylcyclopropenone sensitization with weekly scalp DPC. The sequencing used whole blood, collected in connection with sensitization to the hapten diphenylcyclopropenone (DPC). These receptors were taken from a woman in her forties or fifties with alopecia areata. Some clones in this sample may be carry-over from other donors' samples.

The chain uses TRBV6-2 or TRBV6-3 and TRBJ2-7, with TRBD2 as a possible D gene (5 bases). CDR3 length equals 14 residues. Germline loops: CDR1 MNHEY, CDR2 SVGEGT. V was clipped by 7 bases and J by 7 bases, with 20 bases between them. The CDR3 sequence is CASIGGARGWEQYF. The CDR3 region has the DNA TGTGCCAGCATCGGTGGCGCGCGCGGGTGGGAGCAGTACTTC.

The chain employs TRBV29-1 and TRBJ2-7; TRBD2 matches 8 bases. This CDR3 is 13 amino acids long. Germline CDR1 reads SQVTM; CDR2 reads ANQGSEA. Trimming took 4 bases from V and 5 from J; bases not matched to a gene: 7. Here the CDR3 DNA reads TGCAGCGTTGTCGGAGCGGGAGCGAACGAGCAGTACTTC. Protein product: CSVVGAGANEQYF.

This clonotype was found once. This sequence joins TRBV9 and TRBJ2-2, with 10 bases fitting TRBD1. CDR3 length equals 17 residues. Germline trimming cut 0 bases from V and 1 base from J; bases unmatched to any gene: 3. Per germline, CDR1 SGDLS and CDR2 YYNGEE. CDR3 amino acids: CASSVGGTGVNTGELFF. The CDR3, as DNA: TGTGCCAGCAGCGTAGGCGGGACAGGGGTGAACACCGGGGAGCTGTTTTTT.

This rearrangement joins TRBV12-2 to TRBJ2-7; TRBD2, as called in the table, went unchecked against the DNA. TRBV12-2 is noted as a pseudogene. The CDR3 runs to 15 residues. The CDR3 loop reads CASRSARLAGYEQYF. CDR3 in DNA: TGTGCAAGTCGCTCAGCTCGGCTAGCGGGCTACGAGCAGTACTTC.

By sample fraction, this clonotype is medium-sized. V is TRBV20-1 and J is TRBJ1-3, with TRBD1 as a possible D gene (5 bases). Germline V gene data show CDR1 as DFQATT and CDR2 as SNEGSKA (reference sequence). The CDR3 consists of 17 residues. The ends were cut back, 0 bases at V and 0 bases at J, with 15 bases in the middle. Here the CDR3 reads CSARDPGGDSSGNTIYF. CDR3 sequence (DNA): TGCAGTGCTAGAGATCCTGGAGGGGATAGCTCTGGAAACACCATATATTTT.

This clonotype was picked up many times. The genes are TRBV6-5 and TRBJ2-1; D possibly matches TRBD1 or TRBD2 (6 bases each). V lost 6 bases, J lost 9 bases, and 24 bases lay in between. The CDR3 contains 16 residues. Germline V gene lookup returns CDR1 MNHEY and CDR2 SVGAGI. The CDR3 DNA reads as TGTGCCAGCAGCCTGAAAACTAGGGGGGCCCGCGGTGAGCAGTTCTTC. It encodes CASSLKTRGARGEQFF.

The chain combines TRBV14 with TRBJ2-3; 11 bases agree with TRBD2. Germline V gene lookup returns CDR1 SGHDN and CDR2 FVKESK. V trimming: 1 base; J trimming: 3 bases; junction bases outside the gene matches: 6. The CDR3 has 17 amino acids. CDR3 DNA sequence: TGTGCCAGCAGCCAAGTTCAGGGACTAGCGGAAACAGATACGCAGTATTTT. Its protein product is CASSQVQGLAETDTQYF.

V usage is TRBV14 and J usage is TRBJ2-7, with a weak D call TRBD2 (5 bases). Deletions cut 0 bases from V and 13 bases from J, with 16 bases between. The CDR3 is made up of 13 amino acids. CDR1 is SGHDN and CDR2 is FVKESK in the germline V gene. The CDR3 sequence: CASSQDLRKGVYF. The CDR3 DNA follows: TGTGCCAGCAGCCAAGATTTACGGAAGGGAGTATACTTC. The entire variable domain, with the rest obtained from reference TRBV14 and TRBJ2-7, is as follows: EAGVTQFPSHSVIEKGQTVTLRCDPISGHDNLYWYRRVMGKEIKFLLHFVKESKQDESGMPNNRFLAERTGGTYSTLKVQPAELEDSGVYFCASSQDLRKGVYFGPGTRLTVT.

Ten or more counts support this clonotype. The chain combines TRBV9 with TRBJ1-6; D remains unclear. Germline lookup yields CDR1 SGDLS and CDR2 YYNGEE. Deletions cut 0 bases from V and 7 bases from J, with 11 bases between. CDR3 length equals 15 residues. The CDR3 DNA is TGTGCCAGCAGCGTAGCCGGCAGGATAAATTCACCCCTCCACTTT. Translation gives CASSVAGRINSPLHF. Drawing the rest from reference TRBV9 and TRBJ1-6, the complete variable domain is DSGVTQTPKHLITATGQRVTLRCSPRSGDLSVYWYQQSLDQGLQFLIQYYNGEERAKGNILERFSAQQFPDLHSELNLSSLELGDSALYFCASSVAGRINSPLHFGNGTRLTVT.

This clonotype was detected only a few times. The chain employs TRBV5-5 and TRBJ2-3; a weak D match, TRBD2 (6 bases). CDR1 is SGHKS, CDR2 YYEKEE, per germline (reference sequence). The CDR3 is made up of 15 amino acids. The germline V and J ends were trimmed by 3 bases and 2 bases, with 13 bases remaining between them. The CDR3 nucleotides read TGTGCCAGCAGCTCGGGACTCAAACCCACAGATACGCAGTATTTT. Translated, it gives CASSSGLKPTDTQYF.

This clonotype was detected many times. This sequence joins TRBV5-4 and TRBJ2-3, with 7 bases identical to TRBD2. CDR1 SGHNT and CDR2 YYREEE come from the germline V gene (reference sequence). The V and J ends lost 3 bases and 6 bases, in that order; junction bases with no gene match: 7. CDR3 length: 14 residues. The CDR3 spells CASSYGLVADTQYF. The CDR3 DNA is TGTGCCAGCAGCTATGGACTAGTGGCGGATACGCAGTATTTT.

This clonotype was counted a few times. This chain connects TRBV7-2 to TRBJ2-1, with a tentative D call TRBD2 (5 bases). Germline lookup yields CDR1 SGHTA and CDR2 FQGNSA. Trimming stripped 5 bases from V and 10 bases from J, with 12 bases between. The CDR3 covers 12 residues. The CDR3 region is CASSLLQREQFF. In DNA, the CDR3 is TGTGCCAGCAGCCTACTCCAGCGGGAGCAGTTCTTC.

This clonotype was observed a handful of times. V gene TRBV29-1 combines with J gene TRBJ2-5; 7 bases align to TRBD1. The V segment lost 6 bases and the J segment 4 bases; nucleotides outside the gene matches: 5. Germline V gene sequence: CDR1 SQVTM, CDR2 ANQGSEA. This CDR3 has 12 residues. In nucleotides, the CDR3 is TGCAGCGTACTGACAGGGCCAGAGACCCAGTACTTC. The encoded protein is CSVLTGPETQYF.

Here the CDR3 DNA reads TGTGCCAGCTCACCACAGGTGGGACTAGCGGGATCTAGGGTCTACAATGAGCAGTTCTTC. Protein product: CASSPQVGLAGSRVYNEQFF. The V gene is TRBV18, the J gene TRBJ2-1, with 13 bases aligning to TRBD2. Losses at the gene ends were 1 base for V and 3 bases for J; bases not matched to a gene: 12. This CDR3 has 20 residues. CDR1 KGHSH and CDR2 LQKENI come from the germline V gene. The full variable domain, completed using reference TRBV18 and TRBJ2-1, is NAGVMQNPRHLVRRRGQEARLRCSPMKGHSHVYWYRQLPEEGLKFMVYLQKENIIDESGMPKERFSAEFPKEGPSILRIQQVVRGDSAAYFCASSPQVGLAGSRVYNEQFFGPGTRLTVL.

The chain joins TRBV18 to TRBJ2-7; D possibly matches TRBD1 or TRBD2 (6 bases each). V was pared by 1 base and J by 3 bases, with 22 bases between. This CDR3 comprises 18 residues. Germline CDR1 is KGHSH and CDR2 is LQKENI. The CDR3 bases are TGTGCCAGCTCACCACGAAGGACTACAGGGAATAAGGACTACGAGCAGTACTTC. It is translated as CASSPRRTTGNKDYEQYF.

The chain has TRBV18 and TRBJ2-2; D gene ambiguous. The CDR3 runs to 17 residues. The V and J ends lost 3 bases and 0 bases respectively, with 14 bases between them. In germline, CDR1 is KGHSH, CDR2 LQKENI. DNA of the CDR3: TGTGCCAGCTCACCCTACTCGGTGTCCGCGAACACCGGGGAGCTGTTTTTT. This translates into CASSPYSVSANTGELFF.

This chain links TRBV14 with TRBJ2-2, with 7 positions matching TRBD2. Germline V gene sequence: CDR1 SGHDN, CDR2 FVKESK. V lost 4 bases to trimming and J lost 2 bases; unmatched junction nucleotides: 7. The length of the CDR3 is 16 residues. This CDR3 is CASSPIPSGNTGELFF. In nucleotides, the CDR3 is TGTGCCAGCAGCCCAATCCCTAGCGGAAACACCGGGGAGCTGTTTTTT.

This clonotype turned up a few times. This chain connects TRBV18 to TRBJ2-4, with TRBD2 as a possible D gene (5 bases). This CDR3 comprises 17 residues. Trimming cost V 3 bases and J 0 bases, with 15 bases left between them. Germline CDR1 reads KGHSH; CDR2 reads LQKENI. CDR3 loop: CASSPLERAAAKNIQYF. The CDR3 DNA reads TGTGCCAGCTCACCGCTGGAGAGGGCGGCAGCCAAAAACATTCAGTACTTC.

This clonotype was seen a few times. CDR3 protein: CASSLWTRTADTQYF. The CDR3 nucleotides read TGTGCCAGCAGTTTATGGACTAGGACGGCAGATACGCAGTATTTT. This chain uses TRBV27 with TRBJ2-3; 7 positions agree with TRBD2. After removal of 1 base from V and 4 bases from J, the junction contained 5 bases not matched to a gene. Germline values: CDR1 MNHEY, CDR2 SMNVEV (reference sequence). This CDR3 comprises 15 residues.

This clonotype has a count of ten or more. The chain couples TRBV18 to TRBJ2-5; D unresolved. The CDR3 is 12 amino acids. Germline-derived CDR1 and CDR2 are KGHSH and LQKENI. The ends were cut back, 5 bases at V and 0 bases at J, with 4 bases in the middle. The CDR3 spells CASSGDQETQYF. The CDR3 DNA follows: TGTGCCAGCTCAGGGGACCAAGAGACCCAGTACTTC.

V and J are TRBV20-1 and TRBJ1-5, with D possibly being TRBD1 (5 bases). V was clipped by 3 bases and J by 4 bases, with 22 bases between them. The germline CDR1 and CDR2 sequences are DFQATT and SNEGSKA (reference sequence). The CDR3 length is 17 residues. CDR3 nucleotide sequence: TGCAGTGCTAGCGTGTCCCTTGCCCGGGGCGTAAATCAGCCCCAGCATTTT. It is translated as CSASVSLARGVNQPQHF.

This clonotype was detected a few times. This sequence joins TRBV27 and TRBJ2-3; possibly TRBD2 for D (6 bases). V dropped 4 bases and J dropped 0 bases, with 17 bases sitting between them. The CDR3 is 17 residues long. Germline assignment: CDR1 MNHEY and CDR2 SMNVEV (reference sequence). This CDR3 reads CASSSVLTSSSTDTQYF. As DNA, the CDR3 is TGTGCCAGCAGTTCCGTACTTACTAGCTCTAGCACAGATACGCAGTATTTT.

This clonotype was found many times. The rearrangement links TRBV2 to TRBJ2-7; D gene unclear. Germline V gives CDR1 SNHLY, CDR2 FYNNEI. The CDR3 loop spans 12 amino acids. V lost 7 bases to trimming and J lost 2 bases, with 9 bases between them. The CDR3: CASNLVTYEQYF. The CDR3 bases are TGTGCCAGCAACCTAGTGACCTACGAGCAGTACTTC.

Written as DNA, the CDR3 is TGTGCCAGCCTGACAGGGAGGTCCGGGGCCAACGTCCTGACTTTC. As protein: CASLTGRSGANVLTF. The chain employs TRBV6-6 and TRBJ2-6; tentative D call: TRBD1 (7 bases). V lost 8 bases and J 4 bases, leaving 15 bases between the germline ends. Germline CDR1 reads MNHNY; CDR2 reads SVGAGI (reference sequence). The CDR3 consists of 15 residues.

V is TRBV29-1 and J is TRBJ2-1; 11 bases line up with TRBD2. V was pared by 2 bases and J by 4 bases, with 4 bases of the junction left unmatched. The CDR3 runs to 15 residues. Germline V lookup: CDR1 SQVTM, CDR2 ANQGSEA. The CDR3 sequence is CSVESLAGAYNEQFF. The CDR3 DNA sequence: TGCAGCGTTGAATCACTAGCGGGAGCGTACAATGAGCAGTTCTTC.